This T cell receptor beta chain originates from a study of early T cells in non-severe SARS-CoV-2 infection. Study-wide background: Sequenced material consisted of bulk RNA (from unsorted whole blood), and chains were unpaired.

About this clonotype: Its antigen is not identified.

The CDR3 has 14 amino acids. V was pared by 7 bases and J by 1 base, with 4 bases of the junction left unmatched. Study-level findings and limits: A preference for anti-spike CD8 responses marked VDJdb matching, which missed private and CD4 specificities.

The protocol attached unique molecular identifiers to individual cDNA molecules. TCRdb re-derived calls from the 5' RACE reads in MiXCR, one entry per CDR3 protein. The repertoire includes tens of thousands of distinct CDR3 sequences, around 10% of them detected once, and under 20% sits in the top ten. V is TRBV12-3 or TRBV12-4 and J is TRBJ1-5; 7 nucleotides agree with TRBD1. Material for sequencing was whole blood. This sequence originates from an adult who was a healthcare worker with PCR-confirmed SARS-CoV-2 infection or an uninfected control (not recorded which). This chain's CDR3 is CASKEGQSNQPQHF. Here the CDR3 DNA reads TGTGCCAGCAAGGAGGGACAGAGCAATCAGCCCCAGCATTTT.